These 4 T cell receptor beta chains originate from one sample sequenced in a study of T-cell memory formation after mild COVID-19. TCRdb independently ran MiXCR on the 5' RACE reads; one entry per CDR3 protein. The repertoire holds 85,000 to 130,000 distinct CDR3 sequences, with around 11% as singletons. Source material: PBMCs or a T cell subset sorted from them (not recorded which). The receptors here all came from an adult woman who had mild COVID-19 (a few samples of this study predate the infection). Cell type and time point are not known.

The chain couples TRBV12-3 or TRBV12-4 to TRBJ2-1, with a weak D call TRBD2 (5 bases). The CDR3 sequence is 13 residues long. With 7 bases removed from V and 9 bases from J, the gap between germline ends came to 16 bases. CDR3 region: CASKIKGVGEQFF. CDR3 bases: TGTGCCAGCAAGATTAAGGGAGTCGGTGAGCAGTTCTTC.

The gene calls are TRBV7-2 and TRBJ2-3, with 7 positions matching TRBD1. CDR3 length: 15 amino acids. Germline V gene lookup returns CDR1 SGHTA and CDR2 FQGNSA. V was pared by 5 bases and J by 4 bases, with 9 bases of the junction left unmatched. The DNA for the CDR3 is TGTGCCAGCAGCCTTGGGACAGCACGTGCAGATACGCAGTATTTT. This translates into CASSLGTARADTQYF.

This clonotype occurred a few times. The chain has TRBV20-1 and TRBJ2-7; 8 bases are a match to TRBD1. Looked up from germline, CDR1 is DFQATT and CDR2 is SNEGSKA (reference sequence). The ends lost 1 base at V and 3 bases at J; junction bases unmatched: 2. This CDR3 is 13 amino acids long. The chain's CDR3 is CSARAGTGYEQYF. Here the CDR3 DNA reads TGCAGTGCTAGAGCCGGGACAGGCTACGAGCAGTACTTC.

This clonotype was counted between two and nine times. The rearrangement uses TRBV7-9 and TRBJ2-3; 9 bases map to TRBD1. The V gene's germline CDR1 is SEHNR and CDR2 FQNEAQ (reference sequence). Trimming at V came to 6 bases and at J to 3 bases, leaving 7 bases not matched to a gene. The CDR3 totals 15 residues. In DNA, the CDR3 is TGTGCCAGCAGGGGGACAGGGAGCGTGACAGATACGCAGTATTTT. Translating it yields CASRGTGSVTDTQYF. Using reference TRBV7-9 and TRBJ2-3 for the parts outside the CDR3, the full variable domain is DTGVSQNPRHKITKRGQNVTFRCDPISEHNRLYWYRQTLGQGPEFLTYFQNEAQLEKSRLLSDRFSAERPKGSFSTLEIQRTEQGDSAMYLCASRGTGSVTDTQYFGPGTRLTVL.